This entry lists 23 T cell receptor beta chains sequenced from one sample in a study of molecular identifiers for immune sequencing clone quantification. A single record per CDR3 protein comes from TCRdb applying MiXCR to the PCR reads. The table lists about 500,000 distinct CDR3 sequences, over 20% of them singletons, with 0.7% to 1% in the top ten. Sequenced material: naive CD8+ T cells from blood, with Jurkat cell RNA spiked in. Described subset: FACS-sorted CD8+CD4-CCR7+CD45RA+ naive T cells. These receptors were obtained from a human donor in good health. Some libraries in this study had Jurkat cell RNA spiked in.

This clonotype was detected many times. V gene TRBV4-1 combines with J gene TRBJ2-1; D remains unclear. Germline V CDR1 and CDR2: MGHRA, YSYEKL. The CDR3 is 15 amino acids. Trimming removed 0 bases at V and 3 bases at J, with 9 bases between. This chain's CDR3 is CASSQDARSYNEQFF. The DNA for the CDR3 is TGCGCCAGCAGCCAAGATGCCAGGAGCTACAATGAGCAGTTCTTC.

This clonotype has a handful of counts. Mismatch with germline at one junction end may stem from a read error. The chain is built from TRBV3-1 and TRBJ2-3; no definite D call. The germline V gene has CDR1 LGHDT and CDR2 YNNKEL (reference sequence). The CDR3 covers 13 residues. The CDR3 DNA sequence: TGTGCCAGCGGCCAAATAGACTCTACCTCCCCATATTTT. This translates into CASGQIDSTSPYF.

With regard to this clonotype: The germline gene is not matched at one end of the junction; a read error may be the cause. The rearrangement joins TRBV15 to TRBJ2-5; D may be TRBD2 (6 bases). The CDR3 extends over 13 amino acids. The germline V gene has CDR1 LNHNV and CDR2 YYDKDF (reference sequence). The CDR3 DNA sequence: TGTGCCACCAACAGAGGAGGGGCCCCCACCCAGTACTTC. Amino acids: CATNRGGAPTQYF.

Of note for this clonotype: It may be a read error: a sequence one base away is much more abundant. V is TRBV12-5 and J is TRBJ2-2, with D tentatively TRBD2 (5 bases). Germline CDR1 and CDR2: LGHNT and FRNRAP. Trimming removed 5 bases at V and 6 bases at J, with 7 bases between. This CDR3 has 12 amino acids. The CDR3 bases are TGTGCTAGTGGTCCGGGGTCCGGGGAGCTGTTTTTT. Translation: CASGPGSGELFF. The full variable domain, with the rest looked up from reference TRBV12-5 and TRBJ2-2, is DARVTQTPRHKVTEMGQEVTMRCQPILGHNTVFWYRQTMMQGLELLAYFRNRAPLDDSGMPKDRFSAEMPDATLATLKIQPSEPRDSAVYFCASGPGSGELFFGEGSRLTVL.

This clonotype showed up many times. The chain recombines TRBV4-3 with TRBJ2-5, with 8 bases aligning to TRBD1. The ends lost 0 bases at V and 5 bases at J; junction bases unmatched: 5. The CDR3 extends over 15 amino acids. The germline CDR1 and CDR2 sequences are LGHNA and YSLEER. The CDR3 DNA reads as TGCGCCAGCAGCCAAGACCAGGGGGCTGGTGAGACCCAGTACTTC. It is translated as CASSQDQGAGETQYF.

This clonotype was counted ten times or more. The chain combines TRBV4-3 with TRBJ2-7; a weak D match, TRBD2 (6 bases). The CDR3 has 13 amino acids. V shed 0 bases and J shed 6 bases, with 9 bases lying between them. Germline V gives CDR1 LGHNA, CDR2 YSLEER. Here the CDR3 reads CASSQDMGGEQYF. CDR3 DNA: TGCGCCAGCAGCCAAGATATGGGGGGCGAGCAGTACTTC.

This clonotype showed up just once. A read error may be the cause here, since a much bigger clone is one base away. The genes are TRBV28 and TRBJ2-2; D may be TRBD2 (6 bases). CDR1 MDHEN and CDR2 SYDVKM come from the germline V gene. This CDR3 comprises 15 residues. The CDR3, as DNA: TGTGCCAGCAGTTTCCGGGGGACCAACACCGGGGAGCTGCTTTTT. Translation gives CASSFRGTNTGELLF.

The rearrangement uses TRBV6-5 and TRBJ2-7, with 14 bases aligning to TRBD2. V lost 5 bases and J lost 4; bases outside the gene matches: 4. Per germline, CDR1 MNHEY and CDR2 SVGAGI. The CDR3 covers 15 residues. The CDR3, as DNA: TGTGCCAGCAGTGTTAGGACTAGCGGGAGGTACGAGCAGTACTTC. Protein sequence: CASSVRTSGRYEQYF.

This sequence joins TRBV4-3 and TRBJ2-1; weak D call: TRBD2 (5 bases). CDR3 length: 14 residues. In germline, CDR1 is LGHNA, CDR2 YSLEER. Between the trimmed V and J ends, which lost 2 bases and 8 bases, there was a span of 13 bases. CDR3: CASSQTDGVHEQFF. Here the CDR3 DNA reads TGCGCCAGCAGCCAAACGGACGGGGTGCATGAGCAGTTCTTC.

In its sample, this clonotype was seen a few times. The CDR3 sequence: CASSRTSGSNEQYF. The CDR3 DNA reads TGTGCCAGCAGCCGGACTAGCGGGAGCAACGAGCAGTACTTC. The V and J genes are TRBV14 and TRBJ2-7; 13 nucleotides match TRBD2. Germline CDR1 and CDR2: SGHDN and FVKESK. V trimming: 4 bases; J trimming: 5 bases; junction bases outside the gene matches: 2. This CDR3 spans 14 amino acids.

This clonotype has a handful of counts. One end of the junction does not line up with germline, which may come from a read error. The CDR3 DNA sequence: TGTGCCGGCAGCTTAAGGACAGTTCTTCTTGGTTTCTTT. It encodes CAGSLRTVLLGFF. The rearrangement joins TRBV7-2 to TRBJ1-1; perhaps TRBD1 as D (6 bases). The CDR3 is made up of 13 amino acids. Germline V CDR1 and CDR2: SGHTA, FQGNSA.

This clonotype was counted only a few times. The CDR3 DNA reads as TGCAGCGTGAAAGGGGGACAGGGTATAGGGGAGACCCAGTACTTC. It encodes CSVKGGQGIGETQYF. This rearrangement joins TRBV29-1 to TRBJ2-5; 9 nucleotides match TRBD1. The CDR3 extends over 15 amino acids. Germline-derived CDR1 and CDR2 are SQVTM and ANQGSEA. The ends lost 6 bases at V and 5 bases at J; junction bases unmatched: 13.

In DNA, the CDR3 is TGTGCCAGCAGCCCCGCCATGGGGCCCACCGAGCAGTACTTC. Translated, it gives CASSPAMGPTEQYF. The chain employs TRBV12-3 or TRBV12-4 and TRBJ2-7; D possibly corresponds to TRBD1 (5 bases). V was pared by 6 bases and J by 6 bases, with 18 bases between. The CDR3 spans 14 residues.

Many counts were recorded for this clonotype. In DNA, the CDR3 is TGTGCCAGCAGCCCATCTGACAGTAAGGGCACTGAAGCTTTCTTT. This sequence encodes CASSPSDSKGTEAFF. The chain combines TRBV9 with TRBJ1-1; D perhaps matches TRBD1 (5 bases). Germline-derived CDR1 and CDR2 are SGDLS and YYNGEE. V was cut by 4 bases and J by 4 bases, with 17 bases left in between. This CDR3 contains 15 residues.

V is TRBV27 and J is TRBJ2-7; 13 nucleotides agree with TRBD2. After removal of 1 base from V and 6 bases from J, the junction contained 12 bases not matched to a gene. CDR3 size: 18 residues. In germline, CDR1 is MNHEY, CDR2 SMNVEV (reference sequence). CDR3 in amino acids: CASSLLSPGGLAGLEQYF. The CDR3 region has the DNA TGTGCCAGCAGTTTATTATCCCCCGGGGGACTAGCGGGACTCGAGCAGTACTTC.

This clonotype has at least ten counts. V usage is TRBV30 and J usage is TRBJ2-3, with TRBD2 matching over 9 bases. This CDR3 is built from 17 residues. CDR1 and CDR2 from the germline V gene are GTSNPN and SVGIG (reference sequence). Trimming took 0 bases from V and 4 from J; bases not matched to a gene: 11. The CDR3 DNA follows: TGTGCCTGGAGTGTGGAATGGCGGGAGGGCCCAGCAGATACGCAGTATTTT. Translated, it gives CAWSVEWREGPADTQYF.

This clonotype was counted at least ten times. In DNA form, the CDR3 reads TGTGCCAGCAGTGACGCTGACGTCCTGACTTTC. Translation: CASSDADVLTF. The rearrangement links TRBV28 to TRBJ2-6; D not resolved. The CDR3 is 11 residues long. Germline CDR1 reads MDHEN; CDR2 reads SYDVKM. V gave up 5 bases and J gave up 11 bases, with 7 bases separating them.

This clonotype was seen ten or more times. The rearrangement joins TRBV15 to TRBJ2-3, with D possibly being TRBD1 (6 bases). Germline CDR1 reads LNHNV; CDR2 reads YYDKDF (reference sequence). This CDR3 has 15 residues. Trimming shortened V by 3 bases and J by 2 bases, and 12 bases separated the two germline ends. The chain's CDR3 is CATSSYDRFTDTQYF. Written as DNA, the CDR3 is TGTGCCACCAGCAGCTACGACAGGTTCACAGATACGCAGTATTTT.

This clonotype appeared a few times. The chain combines TRBV7-9 with TRBJ2-7, with TRBD1 matching 8 bases. The CDR3 totals 14 residues. The junction had 4 bases not matched to a gene; V was cut back by 4 bases and J by 2 bases. Germline loops: CDR1 SEHNR, CDR2 FQNEAQ (reference sequence). The DNA of the CDR3 is TGTGCCAGCAGCTCGAAGACAGGGGCCTACGAGCAGTACTTC. Translation: CASSSKTGAYEQYF.

This clonotype turned up a few times. CDR3 amino acids: CASSLALEGYTF. DNA for the CDR3: TGTGCCAGCAGCTTAGCGCTCGAAGGCTACACCTTC. The genes are TRBV7-9 and TRBJ1-2; no definite D call. V gave up 0 bases and J gave up 8 bases, with 7 bases separating them. The CDR3 covers 12 residues. Germline assignment: CDR1 SEHNR and CDR2 FQNEAQ (reference sequence).

Remarks on this clonotype: Given a much more abundant clone one base away, this may be a read error. The chain joins TRBV29-1 to TRBJ2-7; a possible D gene is TRBD1 (5 bases). The CDR3 spans 13 residues. Per germline, CDR1 SQVTM and CDR2 ANQGSEA. This CDR3 reads CSVKQENSYEQCF. CDR3 nucleotides: TGCAGCGTAAAACAGGAGAACTCCTACGAGCAGTGCTTC.

Many counts were recorded for this clonotype. V is TRBV11-2 and J is TRBJ2-5; 12 bases fit TRBD2. From germline, CDR1 is SGHAT and CDR2 FQNNGV. The J segment lost 4 bases and the V segment lost 5 bases, leaving 8 bases of the junction unmatched. This CDR3 is built from 16 residues. The chain's CDR3 is CASSPGTSGPLETQYF. CDR3 bases: TGTGCCAGCAGCCCCGGGACTAGCGGGCCGTTAGAGACCCAGTACTTC.

The genes are TRBV6-2 or TRBV6-3 and TRBJ2-7; no clear D gene. The CDR3 is made up of 12 amino acids. Trimming pared 3 bases from V and 5 bases from J, leaving 8 bases between. Per germline, CDR1 MNHEY and CDR2 SVGEGT. CDR3: CASSYGSHEQYF. DNA for the CDR3: TGTGCCAGCAGTTATGGAAGCCACGAGCAGTACTTC.